The 20 T cell receptor beta chains reported below all come from one sample, sequenced in a study of cytomegalovirus exposure and HLA in healthy donors. Primers for the PCR totalled 60 Vbeta and 13 Jbeta. Assay: immunoSEQ multiplex PCR; the TCRdb copy retains only in-frame clones and omits some. Of roughly 140,000 clones detected, 64% appear once; the ten largest clones hold under 3%. The source material was PBMCs. The source of these receptors is a woman aged 25-40 years in good health and CMV-seropositive.

CDR3 protein: CASSPGQAMDTQYF. DNA for the CDR3: TGCGCCAGCAGCCCGGGACAGGCCATGGATACGCAGTATTTT. The chain joins TRBV5-1 to TRBJ2-3, with 8 nucleotides matching TRBD1. Germline CDR1 and CDR2: SGHRS and YFSETQ. The CDR3 covers 14 residues. V lost 4 bases, J lost 6 bases, and 7 bases stayed unmatched.

This sequence joins TRBV4-1 and TRBJ2-7, with D unresolved. Germline CDR1 MGHRA, CDR2 YSYEKL. Deletions cut 1 base from V and 0 bases from J, with 10 bases between. The CDR3 extends over 15 amino acids. The CDR3 spells CASSQVPGSSYEQYF. DNA of the CDR3: TGCGCCAGCAGCCAAGTCCCTGGTAGCTCCTACGAGCAGTACTTC.

The chain carries TRBV2 and TRBJ1-6; D may be TRBD1 (5 bases). This CDR3 is built from 16 residues. V lost 3 bases and J lost 9, with 18 bases in between. Germline CDR1 reads SNHLY; CDR2 reads FYNNEI. CDR3 DNA sequence: TGTGCCAGCAGTGAGGGGTCCGGGACTGATGGTTCACCCCTCCACTTT. It specifies CASSEGSGTDGSPLHF.

A few counts support this clone. The V gene is TRBV6-4, the J gene TRBJ2-3, with D maybe TRBD1 (6 bases). V was clipped by 4 bases and J by 3 bases, with 11 bases between them. The CDR3 is 14 residues long. The germline V gene encodes CDR1 MRHNA and CDR2 SNTAGT. CDR3 loop: CASSARGETDTQYF. CDR3 coding DNA: TGTGCCAGCAGTGCCAGGGGTGAAACAGATACGCAGTATTTT.

The chain joins TRBV5-1 to TRBJ1-2; 7 nucleotides line up with TRBD1. Trimming removed 4 bases from V and 5 bases from J; junction bases left unmatched: 5. Per germline, CDR1 SGHRS and CDR2 YFSETQ. This CDR3 has 13 amino acids. CDR3 amino acids: CASSAGTDYGYTF. The CDR3 nucleotides read TGCGCCAGCAGCGCTGGGACAGATTATGGCTACACCTTC.

The chain has TRBV10-3 and TRBJ2-5; D is perhaps TRBD1 (5 bases). There are 15 residues in the CDR3. The germline CDR1 and CDR2 sequences are ENHRY and SYGVKD. V was trimmed by 2 bases and J by 2 bases, leaving 12 bases between them. The CDR3 loop is CAISETTETQETQYF. The CDR3 region has the DNA TGTGCCATCAGTGAGACGACAGAAACACAAGAGACCCAGTACTTC.

V usage is TRBV2 and J usage is TRBJ1-1, with D possibly TRBD1 on 5 matching bases. The germline V gene has CDR1 SNHLY and CDR2 FYNNEI. The CDR3 loop spans 14 amino acids. Trimming stripped 10 bases from V and 4 bases from J, with 19 bases between. The CDR3, as DNA: TGTGCCAACCTGCGGGGCGCGGGGACCACTGAAGCTTTCTTT. This gives the protein CANLRGAGTTEAFF.

This clone was seen a handful of times. The chain recombines TRBV7-2 with TRBJ1-5; D is ambiguous. The CDR3 covers 15 residues. The germline V gene has CDR1 SGHTA and CDR2 FQGNSA. Trimming removed 4 bases at V and 1 base at J, with 11 bases between. The CDR3 DNA reads as TGTGCCAGCAGCTCCCGGACTGGGAGCAATCAGCCCCAGCATTTT. Amino acid sequence: CASSSRTGSNQPQHF.

The CDR3 region is CASSAQGSGYGYTF. DNA for the CDR3: TGTGCCAGCAGTGCACAGGGGAGTGGCTATGGCTACACCTTC. J is TRBJ1-2 and V is TRBV27, with 7 positions matching TRBD1. The germline gives CDR1 MNHEY, CDR2 SMNVEV (reference sequence). The CDR3 is made up of 14 amino acids. Trimming at V came to 5 bases and at J to 4 bases, leaving 7 bases not matched to a gene.

This chain uses TRBV28 with TRBJ2-2; no clear D. With 7 bases removed from V and 4 bases from J, the gap between germline ends came to 13 bases. Germline CDR1 MDHEN, CDR2 SYDVKM. The CDR3 has 14 residues. CDR3 protein: CASNPLPSTGELFF. Here the CDR3 DNA reads TGTGCCAGCAATCCTCTACCCTCCACCGGGGAGCTGTTTTTT. The full variable domain, rest sourced from reference TRBV28 and TRBJ2-2, is DVKVTQSSRYLVKRTGEKVFLECVQDMDHENMFWYRQDPGLGLRLIYFSYDVKMKEKGDIPEGYSVSREKKERFSLILESASTNQTSMYLCASNPLPSTGELFFGEGSRLTVL.

This clone was seen once. This sequence joins TRBV30 and TRBJ1-2; no definite D call. In germline, CDR1 is GTSNPN, CDR2 SVGIG (reference sequence). This CDR3 spans 16 amino acids. The germline V and J ends were trimmed by 0 bases and 8 bases, with 22 bases remaining between them. Written as DNA, the CDR3 is TGTGCCTGGAGTGTACTAGCCCCGGGTTTCGGGAGGGGCTACACCTTC. The encoded protein is CAWSVLAPGFGRGYTF.

The CDR3 loop is CASSLILGGWSIYGYTF. CDR3 in DNA: TGTGCCAGCAGCCTAATCCTAGGGGGCTGGTCTATCTATGGCTACACCTTC. The rearrangement uses TRBV7-9 and TRBJ1-2; 7 bases are shared with TRBD1. Germline V gene sequence: CDR1 SEHNR, CDR2 FQNEAQ (reference sequence). With V trimmed by 5 bases and J by 4 bases, 16 bases remained unmatched. The CDR3 consists of 17 residues.

The chain uses TRBV9 and TRBJ2-5, with 9 positions matching TRBD2. After removal of 1 base from V and 1 base from J, the junction contained 2 bases not matched to a gene. Germline lookup yields CDR1 SGDLS and CDR2 YYNGEE. The CDR3 spans 15 residues. The CDR3 DNA follows: TGTGCCAGCAGCGTAAGCGGGGGGACCCAAGAGACCCAGTACTTC. Protein product: CASSVSGGTQETQYF.

The CDR3 nucleotides are TGTGCCATCAGTACAGAAACCACCGGCTACACCTTC. It is translated as CAISTETTGYTF. The chain recombines TRBV10-3 with TRBJ1-2; D is unresolved. V was trimmed by 5 bases and J by 8 bases, leaving 12 bases between them. The CDR3 is 12 amino acids. Germline V gene sequence: CDR1 ENHRY, CDR2 SYGVKD.

This chain uses TRBV5-6 with TRBJ1-1; D unresolved. The CDR3 totals 13 residues. The V gene's germline CDR1 is SGHDT and CDR2 YYEEEE. V lost 0 bases and J 3 bases, leaving 6 bases between the germline ends. The CDR3 is CASSLVQYTEAFF. CDR3 sequence (DNA): TGTGCCAGCAGCTTGGTACAGTACACTGAAGCTTTCTTT.

This clone was recorded only once. The chain combines TRBV7-3 with TRBJ2-1; the D gene is possibly TRBD2 (5 bases). This CDR3 region has 13 residues. The V end lost 0 bases, the J end lost 7 bases, and 7 bases lay between the germline ends. CDR1 is SGHTA, CDR2 FQGTGA, per germline. The DNA for the CDR3 is TGTGCCAGCAGCTTAACAGGAGGAAATGAGCAGTTCTTC. This encodes CASSLTGGNEQFF.

The CDR3: CATSRGGTGYNEQFF. CDR3 DNA sequence: TGTGCCACCAGCAGAGGAGGGACAGGATACAATGAGCAGTTCTTC. This rearrangement joins TRBV15 to TRBJ2-1, with 8 bases that match TRBD1. The CDR3 totals 15 residues. The trim removed 1 base at V and 4 bases at J, leaving 3 bases unmatched. The germline CDR1 and CDR2 sequences are LNHNV and YYDKDF (reference sequence).

The gene calls are TRBV9 and TRBJ2-3, with 7 bases identical to TRBD2. This CDR3 has 15 residues. Germline loops: CDR1 SGDLS, CDR2 YYNGEE. V trimming: 0 bases; J trimming: 5 bases; junction bases outside the gene matches: 6. CDR3 bases: TGTGCCAGCAGCGTAGAAGGGACTACCCGAGATACGCAGTATTTT. The encoded protein is CASSVEGTTRDTQYF.

V and J are TRBV9 and TRBJ2-7, with D possibly matching TRBD1 (5 bases). From germline, CDR1 is SGDLS and CDR2 YYNGEE. V was cut by 3 bases and J by 5 bases, with 15 bases left in between. The CDR3 loop spans 14 amino acids. The CDR3 sequence: CASSDLAGNNEQYF. The CDR3 DNA reads TGTGCCAGCAGCGACCTGGCAGGGAACAACGAGCAGTACTTC.

This clone was detected a few times. The rearrangement uses TRBV7-2 and TRBJ2-1; TRBD2 might be the D (6 bases). Germline V gene lookup returns CDR1 SGHTA and CDR2 FQGNSA. The CDR3 runs to 13 residues. The germline V and J ends were trimmed by 8 bases and 9 bases, with 17 bases remaining between them. CDR3 nucleotide sequence: TGTGCCAGCTGTTACGGGAGATCGGCTGAGCAGTTCTTC. Protein: CASCYGRSAEQFF.